The clone carrying this T cell receptor (beta chain) was seen ten or more times. This specimen comes from a study of identical twins. The CDR3 runs 16 residues. In germline, CDR1 is SGHKS, CDR2 YYEKEE (reference sequence). Between the trimmed V and J ends, which lost 3 bases and 10 bases, there was a span of 24 bases. Each CDR3 protein is one row after TCRdb ran MiXCR on the 5' RACE reads. The sample records roughly 250,000 distinct CDR3 sequences, about an eighth being singletons. The sample consisted of memory (CD45RO+) T cells sorted from blood. The receptor's source is a woman aged 18-29 years in good health. The chain has TRBV5-5 and TRBJ2-3; TRBD1 or TRBD2 may be the D gene (6 bases each). In nucleotides, the CDR3 is TGTGCCAGCAGCTCTTCTACCGGGACGGGGGCCAGTGCGCAGTATTTT. Amino acids: CASSSSTGTGASAQYF.